The present TCR beta chain was sequenced within a study of blood T cell repertoires in COVID-19. Study background: Samples of COVID-19 (acute and convalescent) were obtained from the United States, Italy and Spain.

The CDR3 covers 15 residues. Germline V gives CDR1 MGHRA, CDR2 YSYEKL. V was cut by 1 base and J by 8 bases, with 15 bases left in between. This clone was counted only a few times. As processed by the authors: Reference gene primer amplification gave nucleated cell count estimates. TCRdb's table, derived via immunoSEQ multiplex PCR, lists solely in-frame clones and lacks some. V and J calls and clone size are as listed in that table; D and trimming were resolved from the DNA. The table lists about 220,000 clones, 83% of them singletons, with approximately 5% in the top ten. The rearrangement uses TRBV4-1 and TRBJ1-5, with D unresolved. Material for sequencing was PBMCs or T cells enriched from blood (not recorded which). This receptor was obtained from a woman aged 50 to 65 who had been exposed to COVID-19. CDR3 in amino acids: CASSQGEDGRKPQHF. The CDR3 nucleotides read TGCGCCAGCAGCCAAGGGGAGGATGGCCGGAAGCCCCAGCATTTT.